These 3 T cell receptor beta chains share one sample of origin, sequenced in a study of T cells in Graves' hyperthyroidism and ophthalmopathy. Amplification targeted TCR beta CDR3 regions from RNA transcripts. HTBI primers were employed in a first-round RT-PCR of the TCR CDR3. A single record per CDR3 protein comes from TCRdb applying MiXCR to the multiplex PCR reads. The sample carries around 340,000 distinct CDR3 sequences, approximately 18% recorded once. Sequencing used blood. The receptors derive from a woman younger than 45 with Graves' hyperthyroidism that later progressed to Graves' ophthalmopathy.

This clonotype was counted a single time. This may arise from a read error, as a much more abundant clone is one base away. The chain links TRBV12-3 or TRBV12-4 to TRBJ2-7, with D uncertain. This CDR3 region has 13 residues. The CDR3 sequence is CASSFGPNYGQYF. CDR3 sequence (DNA): TGTGCCAGCAGTTTCGGGCCTAACTACGGGCAGTACTTC.

This clonotype has more than one count but fewer than ten. A read error may explain this, as a much larger clone is one base away. The chain links TRBV7-9 to TRBJ2-5; 8 nucleotides agree with TRBD2. Losses at the gene ends were 2 bases for V and 4 bases for J; bases not matched to a gene: 9. This CDR3 contains 16 residues. Germline V gene data show CDR1 as SEHNR and CDR2 as FQNEAQ (reference sequence). As DNA, the CDR3 is TGTGCCAGCAGCTTATTTGGCCTAGCGGGCCGAGAGACCCAGTACTTC. The encoded protein is CASSLFGLAGRETQYF.

This clonotype was counted at least ten times. The rearrangement joins TRBV20-1 to TRBJ2-3; TRBD1 aligns across 11 bases. The CDR3 runs to 16 residues. V gave up 5 bases and J gave up 3 bases; unmatched junction bases: 10. Germline values: CDR1 DFQATT, CDR2 SNEGSKA (reference sequence). CDR3 amino acids: CSARSNRDRGTDTQYF. CDR3 DNA sequence: TGCAGTGCTCGATCGAACCGGGACAGGGGGACAGATACGCAGTATTTT.